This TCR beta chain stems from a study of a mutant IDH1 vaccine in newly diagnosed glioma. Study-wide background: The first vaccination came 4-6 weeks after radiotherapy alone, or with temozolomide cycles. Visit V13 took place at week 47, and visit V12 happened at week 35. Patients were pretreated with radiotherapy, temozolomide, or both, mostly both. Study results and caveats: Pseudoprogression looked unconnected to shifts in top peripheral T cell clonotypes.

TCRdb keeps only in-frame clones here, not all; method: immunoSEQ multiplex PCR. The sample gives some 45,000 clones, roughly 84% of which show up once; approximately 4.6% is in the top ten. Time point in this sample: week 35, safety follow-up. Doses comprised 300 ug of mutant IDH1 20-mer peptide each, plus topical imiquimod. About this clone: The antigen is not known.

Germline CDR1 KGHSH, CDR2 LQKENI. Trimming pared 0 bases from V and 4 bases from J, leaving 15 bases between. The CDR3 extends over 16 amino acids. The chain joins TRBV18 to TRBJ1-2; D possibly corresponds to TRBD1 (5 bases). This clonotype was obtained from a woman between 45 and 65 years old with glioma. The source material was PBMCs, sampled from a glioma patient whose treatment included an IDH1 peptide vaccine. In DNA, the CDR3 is TGTGCCAGCTCACCACCGGGGCAGCCCAGTGGCTATGGCTACACCTTC. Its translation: CASSPPGQPSGYGYTF.